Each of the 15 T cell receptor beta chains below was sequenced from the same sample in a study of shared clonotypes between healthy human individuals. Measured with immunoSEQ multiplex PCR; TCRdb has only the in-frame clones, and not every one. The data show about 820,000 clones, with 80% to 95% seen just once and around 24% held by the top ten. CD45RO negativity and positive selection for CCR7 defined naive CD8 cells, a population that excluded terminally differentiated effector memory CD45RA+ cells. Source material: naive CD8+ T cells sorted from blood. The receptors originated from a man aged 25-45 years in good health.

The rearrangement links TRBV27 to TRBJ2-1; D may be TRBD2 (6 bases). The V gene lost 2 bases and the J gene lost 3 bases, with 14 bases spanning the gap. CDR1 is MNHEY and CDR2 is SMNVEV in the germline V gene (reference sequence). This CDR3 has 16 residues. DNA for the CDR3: TGTGCCAGCAGTTTAAATAGGCTAGCGAGCTACAATGAGCAGTTCTTC. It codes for CASSLNRLASYNEQFF.

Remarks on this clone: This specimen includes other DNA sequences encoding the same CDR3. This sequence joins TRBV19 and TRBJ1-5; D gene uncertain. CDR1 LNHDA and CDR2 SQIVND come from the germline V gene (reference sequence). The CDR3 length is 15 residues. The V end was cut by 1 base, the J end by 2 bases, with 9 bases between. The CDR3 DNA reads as TGTGCCAGTAGTATAGTCCCCGGGGGCAATCAGCCCCAGCATTTT. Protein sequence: CASSIVPGGNQPQHF.

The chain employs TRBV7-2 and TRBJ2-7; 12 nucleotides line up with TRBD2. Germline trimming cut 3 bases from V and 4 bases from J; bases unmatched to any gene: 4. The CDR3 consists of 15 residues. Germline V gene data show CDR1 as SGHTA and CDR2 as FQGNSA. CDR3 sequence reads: CASSLTSGSWYEQYF. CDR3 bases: TGTGCCAGCAGCTTGACTAGCGGGAGCTGGTACGAGCAGTACTTC.

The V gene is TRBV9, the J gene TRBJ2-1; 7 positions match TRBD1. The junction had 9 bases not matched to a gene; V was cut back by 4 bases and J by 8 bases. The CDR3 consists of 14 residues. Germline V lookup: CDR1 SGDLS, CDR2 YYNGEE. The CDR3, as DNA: TGTGCCAGCAGCTCCCCGACAGGGTTGGATGAGCAGTTCTTC. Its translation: CASSSPTGLDEQFF.

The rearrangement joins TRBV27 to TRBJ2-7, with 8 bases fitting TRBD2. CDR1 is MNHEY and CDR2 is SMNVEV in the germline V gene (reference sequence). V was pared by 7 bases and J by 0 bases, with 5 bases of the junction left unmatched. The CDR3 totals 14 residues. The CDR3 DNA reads TGTGCCAGCAAAAGCGGGAGCGTCTCCTACGAGCAGTACTTC. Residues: CASKSGSVSYEQYF.

CDR3 region: CASSQDLSGSSSTDTQYF. DNA for the CDR3: TGCGCCAGCAGCCAAGATCTTAGCGGTTCCTCTAGCACAGATACGCAGTATTTT. This sequence joins TRBV4-3 and TRBJ2-3, with D possibly matching TRBD2 (6 bases). Trimming shortened V by 0 bases and J by 0 bases, and 16 bases separated the two germline ends. The CDR3 sequence is 18 residues long. Germline CDR1 LGHNA, CDR2 YSLEER.

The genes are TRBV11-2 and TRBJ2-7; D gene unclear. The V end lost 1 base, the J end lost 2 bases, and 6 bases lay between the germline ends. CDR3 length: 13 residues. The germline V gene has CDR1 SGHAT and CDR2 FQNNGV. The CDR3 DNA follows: TGTGCCAGCAGCTTAGGCTACGCCTACGAGCAGTACTTC. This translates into CASSLGYAYEQYF.

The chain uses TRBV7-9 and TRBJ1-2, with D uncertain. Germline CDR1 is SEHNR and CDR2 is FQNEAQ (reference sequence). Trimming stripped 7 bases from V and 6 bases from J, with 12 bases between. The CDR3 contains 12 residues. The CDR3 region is CASTYPGDGYTF. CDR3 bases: TGTGCCAGCACCTACCCGGGCGATGGCTACACCTTC.

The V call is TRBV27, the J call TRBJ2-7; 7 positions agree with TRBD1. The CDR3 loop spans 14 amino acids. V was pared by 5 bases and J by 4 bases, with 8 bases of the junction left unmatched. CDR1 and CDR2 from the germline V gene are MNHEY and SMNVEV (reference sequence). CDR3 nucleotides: TGTGCCAGCAGTACCGGGACAGACTTATACGAGCAGTACTTC. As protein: CASSTGTDLYEQYF.

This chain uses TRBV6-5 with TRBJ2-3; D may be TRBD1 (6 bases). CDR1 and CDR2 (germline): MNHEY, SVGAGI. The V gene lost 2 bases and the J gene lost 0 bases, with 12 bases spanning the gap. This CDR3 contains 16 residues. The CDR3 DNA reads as TGTGCCAGCAGTTACGGTACGGGGACAAGCACAGATACGCAGTATTTT. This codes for CASSYGTGTSTDTQYF.

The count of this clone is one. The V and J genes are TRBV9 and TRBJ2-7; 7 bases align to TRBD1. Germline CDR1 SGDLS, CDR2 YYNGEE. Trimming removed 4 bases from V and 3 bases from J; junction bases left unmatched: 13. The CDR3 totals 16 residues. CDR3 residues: CASSSPRTGQSYEQYF. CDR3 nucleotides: TGTGCCAGCAGCTCTCCCAGGACGGGACAGAGCTACGAGCAGTACTTC.

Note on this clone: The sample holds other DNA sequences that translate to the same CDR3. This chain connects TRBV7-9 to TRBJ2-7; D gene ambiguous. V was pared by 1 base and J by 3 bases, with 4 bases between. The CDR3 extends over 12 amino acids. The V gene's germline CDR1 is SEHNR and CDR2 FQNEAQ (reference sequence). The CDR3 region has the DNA TGTGCCAGCAGCTTAGATCTCTACGAGCAGTACTTC. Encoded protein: CASSLDLYEQYF.

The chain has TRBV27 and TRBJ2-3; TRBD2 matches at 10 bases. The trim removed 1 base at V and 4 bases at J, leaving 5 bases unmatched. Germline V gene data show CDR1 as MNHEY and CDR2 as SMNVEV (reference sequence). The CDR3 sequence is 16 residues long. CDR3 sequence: CASSLWSGRVADTQYF. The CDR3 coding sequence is TGTGCCAGCAGTTTATGGAGCGGGAGGGTTGCAGATACGCAGTATTTT.

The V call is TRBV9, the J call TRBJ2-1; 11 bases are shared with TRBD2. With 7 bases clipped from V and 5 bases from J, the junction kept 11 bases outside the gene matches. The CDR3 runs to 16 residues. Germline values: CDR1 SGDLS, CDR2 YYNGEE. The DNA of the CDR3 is TGTGCCAGCGGTCGGCCACTAGCGGGAGCGGACAATGAGCAGTTCTTC. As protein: CASGRPLAGADNEQFF.

CDR3 DNA sequence: TGTGCCAGCAGCCAAGGGACTACAACCTACGAGCAGTACTTC. Protein sequence: CASSQGTTTYEQYF. The V call is TRBV4-2, the J call TRBJ2-7; TRBD2 might be the D (6 bases). Germline assignment: CDR1 LGHNA and CDR2 YNFKEQ. Trimming left V 1 base short and J 2 bases short, with 9 bases between. CDR3 length: 14 residues.